This T cell receptor beta chain was obtained from a study of Ad26.COV2.S vaccination and SARS-CoV-2 variants. The V gene lost 6 bases and the J gene lost 2 bases, with 19 bases spanning the gap. CDR3 size: 16 residues. The germline V gene encodes CDR1 WSHSY and CDR2 SAAADI. The treatment here: 15 to 20 received Ad26.COV2.S at low or high dose, single or two shots; 5 received placebo; per-sample allocation not given. Samples were taken on day 63 after the first vaccine or placebo injection. As to this clone: The antigen remains undetermined.

Study-wide findings and caveats: Whether participants received vaccine or placebo, their non-spike TCR breadth was similar.

Assay used: immunoSEQ multiplex PCR; TCRdb lists only in-frame clones, some missing. The sample lists about 350,000 clones, roughly 84% occurring once. The genes are TRBV10-2 and TRBJ1-2, with D unclear. The clonotype comes from a person aged 18-65 years who received the Ad26.COV2.S COVID-19 vaccine or a placebo. The material was peripheral blood, obtained in a trial of Ad26.COV2.S vaccine versus placebo. The CDR3 coding sequence is TGCGCCAGCAGCTACATCCTCCTAATTTCAAACTATGGCTACACCTTC. Protein: CASSYILLISNYGYTF.